The following is a T cell receptor beta chain sequence with its context. The antigen is unknown. Trimming shortened V by 3 bases and J by 6 bases, and 10 bases separated the two germline ends. This CDR3 has 12 residues. Germline CDR1 SGDLS, CDR2 YYNGEE. Isolation of PBMCs gave at least 7 million cells per sample. A sample-barcoded 5' primer and a J-beta primer mix were used in a second PCR of roughly 6 to 11 cycles. Each cDNA molecule was tagged by a template-switch adaptor with 12 random nucleotides. TCRdb ran MiXCR on the 5' RACE reads and lists one entry per CDR3 protein. Found here are 890,000 or so distinct CDR3 sequences, less than 80% of them singletons; the top ten hold about 30%. The data were taken from a study of blood T cells in healthy people across ages. Overall study results and limits: Per million T cells, the diversity of TCR beta decreased roughly linearly as age advanced.

V usage is TRBV9 and J usage is TRBJ2-7; perhaps TRBD1 as D (5 bases). The sequenced sample was blood. The sequence was obtained from a man aged 25-45 years in good health. CDR3 residues: CASSADSVEQYF. The CDR3 DNA is TGTGCCAGCAGCGCCGACAGCGTCGAGCAGTACTTC.